This T cell receptor beta chain was found in a study of Ad26.COV2.S vaccination and SARS-CoV-2 variants. Study as a whole: The vaccine Ad26.COV2.S was put into the muscle once, or twice with 56 days between.

General study points: From the TCR breadth and depth analyses, total T cell responses may have been underestimated. Placebo recipients and vaccine recipients were similar in non-spike TCR breadth.

Treatment described: around 19 received Ad26.COV2.S at low or high dose, single or two shots; 5 received placebo; per-sample allocation not given. All samples were drawn on day 63, counting from the first vaccine or placebo injection. Germline lookup yields CDR1 LGHNA and CDR2 YSLEER. The trim removed 2 bases at V and 5 bases at J, leaving 13 bases unmatched. The CDR3 length is 17 residues. A remark on this clone: Its antigen remains unknown.

Here immunoSEQ multiplex PCR was the method, and the copy in TCRdb shows in-frame clones only, minus some. The table shows approximately 450,000 clones, with approximately 90% occurring only once. The sequence came from a person between 18 and 65 years old who received the Ad26.COV2.S COVID-19 vaccine or a placebo. The sequences come from peripheral blood, collected in a trial of Ad26.COV2.S vaccine versus placebo. The chain is built from TRBV4-3 and TRBJ2-3; 7 positions match TRBD1. CDR3 residues: CASSQKIDRETGDTQYF. DNA for the CDR3: TGCGCCAGCAGCCAAAAAATAGACAGGGAAACAGGAGATACGCAGTATTTT.